The rows below give T cell receptor beta chains drawn from one sample of a study of technical replicates of blood from a handful of donors. Sequencing was performed with immunoSEQ multiplex PCR; in TCRdb, only in-frame clones are kept and a portion is missing. Of around 83,000 clones in the sample, around nine tenths were seen once. Sequenced material: T cells isolated from PBMCs. These receptors originate from a human donor in good health. Both conserved end residues are part of each CDR3. D genes are given only for firm matches. The size entry is marked missing in some rows and otherwise reads once, few, many or a size class.

abundance: NA; v_gene: TRBV19; d_gene: NA; j_gene: TRBJ2-3; CDR3nt: TGTGCCAGTGCCTTCACGGTGGGCAGGCACACAGATACGCAGTATTTT; CDR3aa: CASAFTVGRHTDTQYF
abundance: NA; v_gene: TRBV4-1; d_gene: TRBD2; j_gene: TRBJ2-1; CDR3nt: TGCGCCAGCAGCCAAGTTAATAGCGGGAGGGCCTGTGAGCAGTTCTTC; CDR3aa: CASSQVNSGRACEQFF
abundance: NA; v_gene: TRBV19; d_gene: TRBD2; j_gene: TRBJ2-1; CDR3nt: TGTGCCAGTAGCCCAAAACGGGGACTAGCGGGAGGTTTTGAGCAGTTCTTC; CDR3aa: CASSPKRGLAGGFEQFF
abundance: NA; v_gene: TRBV2; d_gene: NA; j_gene: TRBJ1-2; CDR3nt: TGTGCCAGCAGGGATCCCTCTCATGCGGGGGGCTACACCTTC; CDR3aa: CASRDPSHAGGYTF
abundance: NA; v_gene: TRBV6-1; d_gene: NA; j_gene: TRBJ2-7; CDR3nt: TGTGCCAGCAGCCGGAGTAACGAGCAGTACTTC; CDR3aa: CASSRSNEQYF
abundance: NA; v_gene: TRBV5-4; d_gene: NA; j_gene: TRBJ1-1; CDR3nt: TGTGCCAGCAGTGGGCAGACGAACACTGAAGCTTTCTTT; CDR3aa: CASSGQTNTEAFF
abundance: few; v_gene: TRBV14; d_gene: TRBD1; j_gene: TRBJ2-7; CDR3nt: TGTGCCAGCAGCCGCCACAGGGGCCCTTACGAGCAGTACTTC; CDR3aa: CASSRHRGPYEQYF
abundance: NA; v_gene: TRBV28; d_gene: NA; j_gene: TRBJ1-3; CDR3nt: TGTGCCAGCATAGACGCGGCTGGAAACACCATATATTTT; CDR3aa: CASIDAAGNTIYF
abundance: NA; v_gene: TRBV7-9; d_gene: NA; j_gene: TRBJ1-5; CDR3nt: TGTGCCAGCAGTTTGGCGGGGAGCAATCAGCCCCAGCATTTT; CDR3aa: CASSLAGSNQPQHF
abundance: NA; v_gene: TRBV28; d_gene: NA; j_gene: TRBJ2-1; CDR3nt: TGTGCCAGCAGTCCCACAGGGAACAATGAGCAGTTCTTC; CDR3aa: CASSPTGNNEQFF
abundance: NA; v_gene: TRBV10-1; d_gene: TRBD2; j_gene: TRBJ2-2; CDR3nt: TGCGCCAGCAGTGGGCTAGCGGGATCCGGGGAGCTGTTTTTT; CDR3aa: CASSGLAGSGELFF
abundance: NA; v_gene: TRBV11-2; d_gene: TRBD1; j_gene: TRBJ2-7; CDR3nt: TGTGCCAGCCGCCGGACAGGCTACGAGCAGTACTTC; CDR3aa: CASRRTGYEQYF
abundance: NA; v_gene: TRBV14; d_gene: NA; j_gene: TRBJ1-3; CDR3nt: TGTGCCAGCGCACCGTATAGATCTCTCGGGGGCACCATATATTTT; CDR3aa: CASAPYRSLGGTIYF
abundance: NA; v_gene: TRBV6-5; d_gene: TRBD1; j_gene: TRBJ2-7; CDR3nt: TGTGCCAGCAGTTACATAGCCAGGGGGTACGAGCAGTACTTC; CDR3aa: CASSYIARGYEQYF
abundance: NA; v_gene: TRBV4-1; d_gene: NA; j_gene: TRBJ1-5; CDR3nt: TGCGCCAGCAGCCACATAGGGAGGACAAGCAGGCCCCAGCATTTT; CDR3aa: CASSHIGRTSRPQHF
abundance: NA; v_gene: TRBV7-8; d_gene: TRBD2; j_gene: TRBJ2-1; CDR3nt: TGTGCCAGCAGCTTTCGCCAGCGGGGAGAACTAAGCAATGAGCAGTTCTTC; CDR3aa: CASSFRQRGELSNEQFF
abundance: NA; v_gene: TRBV15; d_gene: TRBD2; j_gene: TRBJ2-2; CDR3nt: TGTGCCACCAGCAGAGACAGGACTAGCGGGACCACCGGGGAGCTGTTTTTT; CDR3aa: CATSRDRTSGTTGELFF
abundance: NA; v_gene: TRBV6-1; d_gene: TRBD2; j_gene: TRBJ2-1; CDR3nt: TGTGCCAGCAGTGGGATAGCGGGAGGGCCTGAGCAGTTCTTC; CDR3aa: CASSGIAGGPEQFF
abundance: once; v_gene: TRBV7-6; d_gene: TRBD2; j_gene: TRBJ2-7; CDR3nt: TGTGCCAGCAGCCTACGACTAGCGGGAGTCCCTAGCTCCTACGAGCAGTACTTC; CDR3aa: CASSLRLAGVPSSYEQYF
abundance: NA; v_gene: TRBV7-6; d_gene: TRBD2; j_gene: TRBJ2-7; CDR3nt: TGTGCCAGCAGCTCCCTAGCGGGGGGGATCTTCTACGAGCAGTACTTC; CDR3aa: CASSSLAGGIFYEQYF
abundance: NA; v_gene: TRBV19; d_gene: NA; j_gene: TRBJ1-4; CDR3nt: TGTGCCAGTAGCAAGAACCGGGACGGGACACTATATGAAAAACTGTTTTTT; CDR3aa: CASSKNRDGTLYEKLFF
abundance: NA; v_gene: TRBV5-4; d_gene: TRBD2; j_gene: TRBJ2-3; CDR3nt: TGTGCCAGCAGGAGGACTAGCGGGATAGAGGCAGATACGCAGTATTTT; CDR3aa: CASRRTSGIEADTQYF
abundance: NA; v_gene: TRBV9; d_gene: NA; j_gene: TRBJ2-2; CDR3nt: TGTGCCAGACCAGGACAGAACACCGGGGAGCTGTTTTTT; CDR3aa: CARPGQNTGELFF
abundance: NA; v_gene: TRBV5-1; d_gene: NA; j_gene: TRBJ2-4; CDR3nt: TGCGCCAGCAGCCTGGACGTTCCGGACATTCAGTACTTC; CDR3aa: CASSLDVPDIQYF
abundance: NA; v_gene: TRBV27; d_gene: TRBD2; j_gene: TRBJ2-7; CDR3nt: TGTGCCAGCAGTTTACGACCCCGGGGGGTCTACGAGCAGTACTTC; CDR3aa: CASSLRPRGVYEQYF
abundance: NA; v_gene: TRBV5-1; d_gene: NA; j_gene: TRBJ2-3; CDR3nt: TGCGCCAGCAGCGGAGGGACAGCCGCTAGCACAGATACGCAGTATTTT; CDR3aa: CASSGGTAASTDTQYF
abundance: NA; v_gene: TRBV11-1; d_gene: TRBD1; j_gene: TRBJ2-5; CDR3nt: TGTGCCAGCAGCTCTTGGACAGGGTGGGAGACCCAGTACTTC; CDR3aa: CASSSWTGWETQYF
abundance: NA; v_gene: TRBV18; d_gene: NA; j_gene: TRBJ1-2; CDR3nt: TGTGCCAGCTCACCGTTTTACCGGGACACCTTCAACTATGGCTACACCTTC; CDR3aa: CASSPFYRDTFNYGYTF
abundance: NA; v_gene: TRBV27; d_gene: NA; j_gene: TRBJ2-5; CDR3nt: TGTGCCAGCAGTTTCCTGGCCTTGGGCAGGGGTCGCCAAGAGACCCAGTACTTC; CDR3aa: CASSFLALGRGRQETQYF
abundance: NA; v_gene: TRBV30; d_gene: NA; j_gene: TRBJ2-3; CDR3nt: TGTGCCTGGAGAACAGTCTATAGCACAGATACGCAGTATTTT; CDR3aa: CAWRTVYSTDTQYF
abundance: once; v_gene: TRBV11-3; d_gene: NA; j_gene: TRBJ2-7; CDR3nt: TGTGCCAGCAGCTTACCCAGGGGCCACGAGCAGTACTTC; CDR3aa: CASSLPRGHEQYF
abundance: few; v_gene: TRBV2; d_gene: TRBD1; j_gene: TRBJ1-2; CDR3nt: TGTGCCAGCAGTGCGTTTAATGCCGGGACAGGGGGCGCTTCCGGCTACACCTTC; CDR3aa: CASSAFNAGTGGASGYTF
abundance: NA; v_gene: TRBV5-1; d_gene: NA; j_gene: TRBJ1-1; CDR3nt: TGCGCCAGCAGCTTGGCCGCAGAAAATACTGAAGCTTTCTTT; CDR3aa: CASSLAAENTEAFF
abundance: NA; v_gene: TRBV4-1; d_gene: NA; j_gene: TRBJ1-1; CDR3nt: TGCGCCAGCAGCCAAGATGCAGGCCCGGTAACTGAAGCTTTCTTT; CDR3aa: CASSQDAGPVTEAFF
abundance: NA; v_gene: TRBV25-1; d_gene: NA; j_gene: TRBJ1-1; CDR3nt: TGTGCCTCCTCAGGGAGGCCCACTGAAGCTTTCTTT; CDR3aa: CASSGRPTEAFF
abundance: NA; v_gene: TRBV7-6; d_gene: TRBD1; j_gene: TRBJ2-7; CDR3nt: TGTGCCAGCAGCTTACAGAACAGGGGCGAGCAGTACTTC; CDR3aa: CASSLQNRGEQYF